A single TCR beta chain is shown here with its context. Antigen unknown. These data come from a study of radiotherapy plus CTLA-4 blockade in lung cancer. Overall study context: Of all patients, over 15% responded objectively and 31% showed disease control.

The CDR3 is 17 amino acids. Germline CDR1 SGHVS, CDR2 FQNEAQ. Trimming stripped 4 bases from V and 1 base from J, with 16 bases between. Sequencing was performed with immunoSEQ multiplex PCR; in TCRdb, only in-frame clones are kept and a portion is missing. The sample has roughly 97,000 clones; about four fifths are singletons. Whole-study findings and limits: TCR clones originating in tumors grew in number in blood after radiotherapy plus ipilimumab. Early blood T cell clone dynamics, with interferon-beta, were reported to best predict response.

The receptor was isolated from a human donor with non-small cell lung cancer who had a partial response to radiotherapy plus ipilimumab. Some clones in this sample may be carry-over from other donors' samples. Material: peripheral blood, obtained from a patient treated with radiotherapy plus ipilimumab. The chain joins TRBV7-8 to TRBJ2-2; a weak D match, TRBD2 (6 bases). The CDR3 region has the DNA TGTGCCAGCAGCTACCTCTCAGCGGGCGGGAACACCGGGGAGCTGTTTTTT. Encoded protein: CASSYLSAGGNTGELFF.